Shown below are 29 T cell receptor beta chains from a single sample sequenced in a study of cytomegalovirus exposure and HLA in healthy donors. PCR amplification relied on 60 Vbeta primers (plus 13 Jbeta primers). Repertoires were generated with immunoSEQ multiplex PCR, while TCRdb's copy carries only in-frame clones and drops some. Its clone listing holds 150,000 to 200,000 clones. Specimen: PBMCs. The receptor source for this set is a woman aged 18-29 years in good health and CMV-seropositive.

In the case of this clone: Its ends do not fully match the called genes, so a read error is possible. This rearrangement joins TRBV5-1 to TRBJ1-3, with TRBD1 identical over 8 bases. The CDR3 runs 16 residues. Germline CDR1 reads SGHRS; CDR2 reads YFSETQ. This CDR3 is CASSFSGDRSGSTIYF. The CDR3 nucleotides are TGCGCCAGCAGCTTCTCGGGGGACAGGTCTGGAAGCACCATATATTTT.

The rearrangement uses TRBV2 and TRBJ2-3; no clear D gene. V shed 6 bases and J shed 4 bases, with 14 bases lying between them. This CDR3 comprises 14 residues. Germline CDR1 and CDR2: SNHLY and FYNNEI. As DNA, the CDR3 is TGTGCCAGCAGGTTAAAACTCTACCCAGATACGCAGTATTTT. Translated, it gives CASRLKLYPDTQYF.

The J gene is TRBJ2-3, the V gene TRBV7-8; D may be TRBD2 (6 bases). This CDR3 contains 16 residues. CDR1 SGHVS and CDR2 FQNEAQ come from the germline V gene. V was clipped by 5 bases and J by 0 bases, with 15 bases between them. The CDR3 reads CASSLRRGLSTDTQYF. In DNA form, the CDR3 reads TGTGCCAGCAGCCTCCGTCGGGGACTCAGCACAGATACGCAGTATTTT.

The chain combines TRBV9 with TRBJ2-1; TRBD1 agrees at 11 bases. V gave up 4 bases and J gave up 8 bases; unmatched junction bases: 5. The CDR3 is made up of 14 amino acids. Per the germline V gene, CDR1 is SGDLS and CDR2 is YYNGEE. For the CDR3, the DNA is TGTGCCAGCAGCACAAGGACAGGGGGCGATGAGCAGTTCTTC. Translating it yields CASSTRTGGDEQFF.

J is TRBJ2-1 and V is TRBV12-1; the table gives TRBD2 as D, unverified against the DNA. TRBV12-1 is listed as a pseudogene. This CDR3 comprises 17 residues. In nucleotides, the CDR3 is TGTGCCAGCAGCTCCCATCGGACTAGCGGGCACTACAATGAGCAGTTCTTC. Translated, it gives CASSSHRTSGHYNEQFF.

Notes on this clone: Within the sample, other DNA sequences also encode this same CDR3. This chain joins TRBV5-1 and TRBJ2-1; D is unresolved. Germline assignment: CDR1 SGHRS and CDR2 YFSETQ. The CDR3 contains 12 residues. With 0 bases removed from V and 6 bases from J, the gap between germline ends came to 4 bases. In nucleotides, the CDR3 is TGCGCCAGCAGCTTGGCCGGCAATGAGCAGTTCTTC. Residues: CASSLAGNEQFF.

The rearrangement uses TRBV6-5 and TRBJ2-1; D may be TRBD1 (5 bases). V lost 3 bases to trimming and J lost 13 bases, with 16 bases between them. The germline V gene encodes CDR1 MNHEY and CDR2 SVGAGI. The CDR3 is made up of 13 amino acids. CDR3: CASSYAKGSTQFF. The CDR3, as DNA: TGTGCCAGCAGTTATGCCAAGGGGTCGACACAGTTCTTC.

The CDR3 DNA is TGTGCCTGGAGTGTACGGCTAGCGGGAGGCAGGGTAACCTACGAGCAGTACTTC. The encoded protein is CAWSVRLAGGRVTYEQYF. This chain connects TRBV30 to TRBJ2-7; TRBD2 agrees at 11 bases. CDR1 is GTSNPN and CDR2 is SVGIG in the germline V gene (reference sequence). There are 18 residues in the CDR3. Unmatched junction bases numbered 12, after V lost 0 bases and J lost 2 bases.

This chain joins TRBV6-4 and TRBJ1-1; weak D call: TRBD1 (5 bases). CDR1 MRHNA and CDR2 SNTAGT come from the germline V gene. This CDR3 spans 16 amino acids. V shed 3 bases and J shed 1 base, with 15 bases lying between them. The CDR3 region is CASSERWGVGNTEAFF. CDR3 in DNA: TGTGCCAGCAGTGAGAGGTGGGGGGTCGGGAACACTGAAGCTTTCTTT.

This chain uses TRBV7-2 with TRBJ1-1; 7 bases line up with TRBD1. Germline V gene lookup returns CDR1 SGHTA and CDR2 FQGNSA. V lost 3 bases, J lost 1 base, and 5 bases stayed unmatched. The CDR3 has 15 amino acids. This chain's CDR3 is CASSLEGQTNTEAFF. CDR3 sequence (DNA): TGTGCCAGCAGCTTGGAGGGACAGACGAACACTGAAGCTTTCTTT.

V usage is TRBV18 and J usage is TRBJ1-3, with a tentative D call TRBD1 (6 bases). Trimming removed 3 bases from V and 2 bases from J, with 17 bases in between. Germline CDR1 and CDR2: KGHSH and LQKENI. The CDR3 has 17 amino acids. This CDR3 reads CASSPTGTPRTGNTIYF. DNA of the CDR3: TGTGCCAGCTCACCTACCGGGACACCCCGGACTGGAAACACCATATATTTT.

The chain joins TRBV2 to TRBJ1-2, with a weak D call TRBD1 (5 bases). CDR1 and CDR2 from the germline V gene are SNHLY and FYNNEI. The CDR3 loop spans 12 amino acids. V was shortened by 7 bases and J by 4 bases, with 10 bases between the two germline ends. CDR3 protein: CASTKGPYGYTF. The CDR3 nucleotides read TGTGCCAGCACCAAGGGGCCCTATGGCTACACCTTC.

The chain links TRBV10-3 to TRBJ2-7, with 11 bases matching TRBD2. The V and J ends lost 3 bases and 4 bases, in that order; junction bases with no gene match: 8. Germline lookup yields CDR1 ENHRY and CDR2 SYGVKD. CDR3 length: 16 amino acids. The CDR3 is CAISDPPGTSGYEQYF. The DNA of the CDR3 is TGTGCCATCAGTGACCCGCCCGGGACTAGCGGTTACGAGCAGTACTTC.

This chain joins TRBV5-1 and TRBJ1-1; TRBD1 agrees at 7 bases. The CDR3 runs to 15 residues. Per germline, CDR1 SGHRS and CDR2 YFSETQ. The J segment lost 3 bases and the V segment lost 2 bases, leaving 7 bases of the junction unmatched. CDR3 region: CASSLQGLGDTEAFF. CDR3 bases: TGCGCCAGCAGCTTACAGGGGCTGGGGGACACTGAAGCTTTCTTT.

This chain links TRBV6-4 with TRBJ2-1; 7 bases match TRBD2. V shed 4 bases, J shed 8 bases, and the junction held 2 bases outside the gene matches. There are 12 residues in the CDR3. The V gene's germline CDR1 is MRHNA and CDR2 SNTAGT. Here the CDR3 reads CASSGTSDEQFF. The CDR3 region has the DNA TGTGCCAGCAGTGGAACTAGCGATGAGCAGTTCTTC.

On this clone itself: In the same sample, other DNA sequences code for this CDR3. The chain employs TRBV18 and TRBJ2-7; TRBD1 matches at 7 bases. With V trimmed by 3 bases and J by 2 bases, 4 bases remained unmatched. The CDR3 length is 14 residues. Per the germline V gene, CDR1 is KGHSH and CDR2 is LQKENI. The DNA for the CDR3 is TGTGCCAGCTCACCCCCGGGACAGACCTACGAGCAGTACTTC. It specifies CASSPPGQTYEQYF.

The chain is built from TRBV11-3 and TRBJ2-5; the match to TRBD2 covers 7 bases. V trimming: 0 bases; J trimming: 1 base; junction bases outside the gene matches: 2. Germline-derived CDR1 and CDR2 are SGHNT and YENEEA. The CDR3 consists of 15 residues. The CDR3 here is CASSLDGGTQETQYF. In DNA, the CDR3 is TGTGCCAGCAGCTTAGACGGGGGGACCCAAGAGACCCAGTACTTC.

The V gene is TRBV13, the J gene TRBJ2-7; TRBD1 matches 7 bases. V shed 4 bases and J 5 bases; nucleotides not matched to a gene: 5. Germline values: CDR1 PRHDT, CDR2 FYEKMQ (reference sequence). The CDR3 contains 13 residues. The CDR3 reads CASSSDTGDEQYF. CDR3 DNA sequence: TGTGCCAGCAGCTCGGATACAGGGGACGAGCAGTACTTC. The complete variable domain, with remaining parts taken from reference TRBV13 and TRBJ2-7, reads AAGVIQSPRHLIKEKRETATLKCYPIPRHDTVYWYQQGPGQDPQFLISFYEKMQSDKGSIPDRFSAQQFSDYHSELNMSSLELGDSALYFCASSSDTGDEQYFGPGTRLTVT.

The rearrangement joins TRBV6-1 to TRBJ2-7, with 7 positions matching TRBD1. The germline gives CDR1 MNHNS, CDR2 SASEGT. This CDR3 comprises 20 residues. After removal of 2 bases from V and 4 bases from J, the junction contained 23 bases not matched to a gene. CDR3 coding DNA: TGTGCCAGCAGTGAAAAGTTGGAGACAGGGTCCACTTCGTCCCCTTACGAGCAGTACTTC. The encoded protein is CASSEKLETGSTSSPYEQYF.

This sequence joins TRBV5-5 and TRBJ2-5; no firm D call. CDR1 and CDR2 from the germline V gene are SGHKS and YYEKEE (reference sequence). The germline V and J ends were trimmed by 3 bases and 4 bases, with 10 bases remaining between them. The CDR3 has 13 residues. The chain's CDR3 is CASSYLGAETQYF. CDR3 DNA: TGTGCCAGCAGCTACCTGGGCGCAGAGACCCAGTACTTC.

The chain combines TRBV29-1 with TRBJ2-2; maybe TRBD1 (5 bases). Germline CDR1 reads SQVTM; CDR2 reads ANQGSEA. There are 11 residues in the CDR3. Trimming stripped 6 bases from V and 6 bases from J, with 8 bases between. CDR3 sequence (DNA): TGCAGCGTCCCAGGGCCCGGGGAGCTGTTTTTT. Encoded protein: CSVPGPGELFF.

The chain joins TRBV4-3 to TRBJ1-1; D gene uncertain. CDR3 length equals 12 residues. The germline V gene has CDR1 LGHNA and CDR2 YSLEER. Trimming left V 3 bases short and J 5 bases short, with 7 bases between. This CDR3 reads CASSQLGTEAFF. Written as DNA, the CDR3 is TGCGCCAGCAGCCAGCTCGGGACTGAAGCTTTCTTT.

The chain recombines TRBV7-9 with TRBJ1-2, with TRBD1 matching over 11 bases. The V gene end was trimmed by 0 bases and the J gene end by 5 bases; junction bases not matched to a gene: 2. The CDR3 spans 15 residues. Germline assignment: CDR1 SEHNR and CDR2 FQNEAQ (reference sequence). The CDR3 loop reads CASSLADRGRYGYTF. The CDR3, as DNA: TGTGCCAGCAGCTTAGCGGACAGGGGGCGTTATGGCTACACCTTC.

The chain combines TRBV5-1 with TRBJ2-5; D is ambiguous. The CDR3 is made up of 13 amino acids. V was pared by 0 bases and J by 5 bases, with 8 bases between. Germline CDR1 reads SGHRS; CDR2 reads YFSETQ. The CDR3, as DNA: TGCGCCAGCAGCTTGGCAGGCCCGGAGACCCAGTACTTC. Encoded protein: CASSLAGPETQYF.

CDR3 DNA sequence: TGTGCCAGTAGTGACTTTGGGGGGTCCGGCTACACCTTC. It codes for CASSDFGGSGYTF. The J gene is TRBJ1-2, the V gene TRBV19, with D perhaps TRBD1 (5 bases). The V end lost 5 bases, the J end lost 8 bases, and 15 bases lay between the germline ends. This CDR3 is built from 13 residues. Germline values: CDR1 LNHDA, CDR2 SQIVND (reference sequence).

The V gene is TRBV4-2, the J gene TRBJ2-7; 7 nucleotides match TRBD2. V was pared by 4 bases and J by 3 bases, with 9 bases of the junction left unmatched. Germline CDR1 and CDR2: LGHNA and YNFKEQ. This CDR3 spans 15 amino acids. The CDR3 DNA is TGTGCCAGCAGCCGGGAGCACGGGGGGATCTACGAGCAGTACTTC. It translates to CASSREHGGIYEQYF.

The genes are TRBV19 and TRBJ2-5, with 8 bases lining up with TRBD2. The length of the CDR3 is 15 residues. With V trimmed by 5 bases and J by 4 bases, 9 bases remained unmatched. CDR1 LNHDA and CDR2 SQIVND come from the germline V gene (reference sequence). The CDR3 loop is CASSPSGSRGETQYF. Here the CDR3 DNA reads TGTGCCAGTAGTCCCAGCGGGAGTAGAGGAGAGACCCAGTACTTC.

This sequence joins TRBV5-1 and TRBJ1-3; TRBD1 matches at 8 bases. J was trimmed by 10 bases and V by 4 bases; bases with no gene match: 16. The germline V gene encodes CDR1 SGHRS and CDR2 YFSETQ. CDR3 size: 16 residues. CDR3 sequence (DNA): TGCGCCAGCAGCGCAAAACCCGGACAGGGAAGGGGAACCATATATTTT. Protein sequence: CASSAKPGQGRGTIYF.

V gene TRBV2 combines with J gene TRBJ1-3; D not resolved. Trimming pared 2 bases from V and 0 bases from J, leaving 11 bases between. Germline CDR1 is SNHLY and CDR2 is FYNNEI. This CDR3 spans 16 amino acids. In nucleotides, the CDR3 is TGTGCCAGCAGTGAAAAGGGAGCTTACTCTGGAAACACCATATATTTT. It encodes CASSEKGAYSGNTIYF.